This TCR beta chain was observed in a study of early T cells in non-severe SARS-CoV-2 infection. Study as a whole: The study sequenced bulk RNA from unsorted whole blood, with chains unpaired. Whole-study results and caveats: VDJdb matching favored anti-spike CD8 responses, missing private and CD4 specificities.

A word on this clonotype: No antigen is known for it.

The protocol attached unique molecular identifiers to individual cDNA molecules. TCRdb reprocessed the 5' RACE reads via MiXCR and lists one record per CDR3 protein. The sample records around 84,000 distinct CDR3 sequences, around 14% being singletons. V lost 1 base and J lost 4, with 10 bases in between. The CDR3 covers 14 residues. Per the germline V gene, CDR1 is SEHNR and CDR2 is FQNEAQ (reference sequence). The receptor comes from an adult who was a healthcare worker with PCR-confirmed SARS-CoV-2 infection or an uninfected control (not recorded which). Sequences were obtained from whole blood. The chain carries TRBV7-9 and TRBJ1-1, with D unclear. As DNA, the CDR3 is TGTGCCAGCAGCTTAGGACAAGCGAGCACTGAAGCTTTCTTT. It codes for CASSLGQASTEAFF.